Following are 2 T cell receptor beta chains from one sample sequenced in a study of T cell repertoires in cytomegalovirus infection. TCRdb ran MiXCR on the reads and lists one entry per CDR3 protein. The sample lists hundreds of thousands of distinct CDR3 sequences, 30% to 40% occurring once. These receptors have no known antigen. The input for sequencing was cultured PBMCs, taken from culture after CMV antigen stimulation. The source is a human donor in good health (CMV status not recorded). Some clones in this sample may be carry-over from other donors' samples.

Ten or more counts support this clonotype. V usage is TRBV7-2 and J usage is TRBJ2-5; D is perhaps TRBD2 (5 bases). Trimming pared 4 bases from V and 4 bases from J, leaving 13 bases between. CDR3 length: 14 residues. Germline loops: CDR1 SGHTA, CDR2 FQGNSA. The CDR3 DNA reads TGTGCCAGCAGCTGGGATCGGGATGCAGAGACCCAGTACTTC. Protein product: CASSWDRDAETQYF.

The rearrangement uses TRBV5-5 and TRBJ1-1, with unresolved D. The CDR3 is 14 amino acids. Trimming shortened V by 3 bases and J by 3 bases, and 12 bases separated the two germline ends. Germline CDR1 is SGHKS and CDR2 is YYEKEE (reference sequence). Here the CDR3 reads CASSWVGGDTEAFF. The CDR3 region has the DNA TGTGCCAGCAGCTGGGTTGGTGGTGACACTGAAGCTTTCTTT.